The rows below give T cell receptor beta chains drawn from one sample of a study of T cell clusters in autoimmune cytopenias. TCRdb reprocessed the multiplex PCR reads, with one entry per CDR3 protein and no DNA. The data include about 15,000 distinct CDR3 sequences; the top ten clones carry 2% to 2.5%. The sequenced material came from peripheral blood. All receptors come from a human donor with an autoimmune cytopenia or autoimmune hepatitis (not recorded which). Both conserved end residues are part of each CDR3. Each record gives: J gene, clone size, V gene, CDR3 protein. Part of the rows lack a size; the others show once, few, many or a class for expanded clones.

j_gene: TRBJ1-1
abundance: .
v_gene: TRBV6-6
CDR3aa: CASSLNRDLRNTEAFF

j_gene: TRBJ1-2
abundance: .
v_gene: TRBV19
CDR3aa: CASSIGRTGGYTF

j_gene: TRBJ2-7
abundance: .
v_gene: TRBV27
CDR3aa: CASSPLAHLRGEQYF

j_gene: TRBJ1-4
abundance: .
v_gene: TRBV19
CDR3aa: CASSINRGEKLFF

j_gene: TRBJ1-2
abundance: .
v_gene: TRBV6-4
CDR3aa: CASRDRAPGYTF

j_gene: TRBJ2-5
abundance: medium-sized
v_gene: TRBV6-5
CDR3aa: CARRDDREWETQYF

j_gene: TRBJ2-5
abundance: .
v_gene: TRBV12-3/TRBV12-4
CDR3aa: CASSRRTNQQETQYF

j_gene: TRBJ1-1
abundance: .
v_gene: TRBV19
CDR3aa: CASSVGQGGTEAFF

j_gene: TRBJ2-2
abundance: medium-sized
v_gene: TRBV18
CDR3aa: CASSPPIASGRATGELFF

j_gene: TRBJ1-1
abundance: .
v_gene: TRBV18
CDR3aa: CASSHIAGVTEAFF

j_gene: TRBJ2-5
abundance: .
v_gene: TRBV5-4
CDR3aa: CASSFSGTTHLTQYF

j_gene: TRBJ2-6
abundance: .
v_gene: TRBV6-5
CDR3aa: CASKILAGVSQGYGANVLTF

j_gene: TRBJ1-2
abundance: .
v_gene: TRBV5-5
CDR3aa: CASSLAGVGYGYTF

j_gene: TRBJ1-2
abundance: .
v_gene: TRBV6-5
CDR3aa: CASSSPRQDFSYGYTF

j_gene: TRBJ1-3
abundance: .
v_gene: TRBV5-1
CDR3aa: CASSYQGNSGNTIYF

j_gene: TRBJ2-2
abundance: .
v_gene: TRBV13
CDR3aa: CASSSQGHTNTGELFF

j_gene: TRBJ1-1
abundance: medium-sized
v_gene: TRBV29-1
CDR3aa: CSVEEQPDTEAFF

j_gene: TRBJ1-2
abundance: .
v_gene: TRBV30
CDR3aa: CAWSTRGSDGYTF

j_gene: TRBJ2-1
abundance: .
v_gene: TRBV19
CDR3aa: CASSGAAGLYNEQFF

j_gene: TRBJ2-1
abundance: .
v_gene: TRBV19
CDR3aa: CASSRLAGYNEQFF

j_gene: TRBJ2-1
abundance: .
v_gene: TRBV6-1
CDR3aa: CASRDWGLAINEQFF

j_gene: TRBJ2-3
abundance: medium-sized
v_gene: TRBV29-1
CDR3aa: CSAHGTRNTQYF

j_gene: TRBJ2-2
abundance: medium-sized
v_gene: TRBV30
CDR3aa: CACDRLAGGRSGGELFF

j_gene: TRBJ2-5
abundance: .
v_gene: TRBV12-3/TRBV12-4
CDR3aa: CASSLYSGGETQYF

j_gene: TRBJ1-5
abundance: .
v_gene: TRBV12-3/TRBV12-4
CDR3aa: CASNSGGRNQPQHF

j_gene: TRBJ2-7
abundance: .
v_gene: TRBV27
CDR3aa: CASGGLAGYEQYF

j_gene: TRBJ2-7
abundance: .
v_gene: TRBV6-1
CDR3aa: CASSVSGGTYEQYF

j_gene: TRBJ2-3
abundance: .
v_gene: TRBV5-4
CDR3aa: CASSRDRPDTQYF

j_gene: TRBJ2-3
abundance: .
v_gene: TRBV27
CDR3aa: CASSRSGDTQYF